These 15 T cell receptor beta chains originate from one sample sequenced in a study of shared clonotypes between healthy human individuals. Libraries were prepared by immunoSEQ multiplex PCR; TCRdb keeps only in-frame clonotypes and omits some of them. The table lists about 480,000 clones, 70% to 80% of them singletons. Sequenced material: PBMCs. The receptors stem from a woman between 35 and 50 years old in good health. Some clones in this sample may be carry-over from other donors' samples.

The CDR3 sequence: CASSLAGIWGIGEQYF. As DNA, the CDR3 is TGTGCCAGCAGCTTAGCGGGCATATGGGGGATTGGCGAGCAGTACTTC. V is TRBV7-8 and J is TRBJ2-7, with D possibly called TRBD1 or TRBD2 (5 bases each). The V gene lost 0 bases and the J gene lost 6 bases, with 18 bases spanning the gap. The V gene's germline CDR1 is SGHVS and CDR2 FQNEAQ. This CDR3 is 16 amino acids long.

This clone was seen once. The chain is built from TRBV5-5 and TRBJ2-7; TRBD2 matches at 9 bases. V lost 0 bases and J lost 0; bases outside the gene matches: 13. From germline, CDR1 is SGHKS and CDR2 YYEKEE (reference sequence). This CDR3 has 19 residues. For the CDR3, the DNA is TGTGCCAGCAGCTTGGAACTAGCGGGTCCGGGGTCGCGCTCCTACGAGCAGTACTTC. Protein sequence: CASSLELAGPGSRSYEQYF.

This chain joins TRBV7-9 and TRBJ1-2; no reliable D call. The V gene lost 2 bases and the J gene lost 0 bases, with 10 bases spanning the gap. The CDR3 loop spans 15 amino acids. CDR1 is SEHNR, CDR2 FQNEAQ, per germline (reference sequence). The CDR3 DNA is TGTGCCAGCAGCTTAAGGGTGGATACTAACTATGGCTACACCTTC. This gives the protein CASSLRVDTNYGYTF. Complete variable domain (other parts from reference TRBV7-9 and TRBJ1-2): DTGVSQNPRHKITKRGQNVTFRCDPISEHNRLYWYRQTLGQGPEFLTYFQNEAQLEKSRLLSDRFSAERPKGSFSTLEIQRTEQGDSAMYLCASSLRVDTNYGYTFGSGTRLTVV.

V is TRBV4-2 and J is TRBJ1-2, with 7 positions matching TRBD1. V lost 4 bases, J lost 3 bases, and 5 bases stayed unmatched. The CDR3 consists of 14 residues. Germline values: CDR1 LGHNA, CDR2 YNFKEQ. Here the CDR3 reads CASSLLGTDYGYTF. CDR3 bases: TGTGCCAGCAGCCTACTCGGGACAGACTATGGCTACACCTTC.

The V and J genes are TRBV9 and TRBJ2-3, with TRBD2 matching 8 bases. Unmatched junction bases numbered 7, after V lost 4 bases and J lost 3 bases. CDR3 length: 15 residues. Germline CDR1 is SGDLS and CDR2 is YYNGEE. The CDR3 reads CASSHREGGTDTQYF. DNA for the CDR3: TGTGCCAGCAGCCACCGGGAGGGGGGGACAGATACGCAGTATTTT.

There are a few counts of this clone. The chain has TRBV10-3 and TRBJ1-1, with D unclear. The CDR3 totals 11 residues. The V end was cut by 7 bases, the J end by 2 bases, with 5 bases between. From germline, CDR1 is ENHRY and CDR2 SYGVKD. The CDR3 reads CAIIENTEAFF. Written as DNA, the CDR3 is TGTGCCATCATAGAAAACACTGAAGCTTTCTTT.

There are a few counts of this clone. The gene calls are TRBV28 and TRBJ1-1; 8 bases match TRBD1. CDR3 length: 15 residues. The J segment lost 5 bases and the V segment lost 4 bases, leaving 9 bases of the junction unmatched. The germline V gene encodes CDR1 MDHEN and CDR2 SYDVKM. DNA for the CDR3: TGTGCCAGCAGTTCCCAGGACAGGGCGAGGACTGAAGCTTTCTTT. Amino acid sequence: CASSSQDRARTEAFF.

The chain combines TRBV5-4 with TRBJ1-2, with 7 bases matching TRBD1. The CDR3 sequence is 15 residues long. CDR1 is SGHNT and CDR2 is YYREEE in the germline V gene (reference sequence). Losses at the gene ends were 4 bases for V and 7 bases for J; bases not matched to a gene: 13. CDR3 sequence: CASSMGQPTYRGYTF. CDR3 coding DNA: TGTGCCAGCAGCATGGGACAGCCAACTTACCGTGGCTACACCTTC.

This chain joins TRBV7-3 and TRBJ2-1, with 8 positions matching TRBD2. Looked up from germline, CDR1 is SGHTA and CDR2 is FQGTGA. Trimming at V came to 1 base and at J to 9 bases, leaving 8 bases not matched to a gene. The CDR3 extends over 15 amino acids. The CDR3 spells CASSLNSGILSEQFF. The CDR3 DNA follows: TGTGCCAGCAGCTTAAATAGCGGGATACTGAGTGAGCAGTTCTTC.

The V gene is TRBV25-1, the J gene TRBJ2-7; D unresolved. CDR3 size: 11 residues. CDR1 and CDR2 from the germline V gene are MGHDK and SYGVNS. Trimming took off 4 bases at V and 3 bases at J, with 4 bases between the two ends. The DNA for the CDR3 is TGTGCCAGCAGTGCTTTCTACGAGCAGTACTTC. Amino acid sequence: CASSAFYEQYF.

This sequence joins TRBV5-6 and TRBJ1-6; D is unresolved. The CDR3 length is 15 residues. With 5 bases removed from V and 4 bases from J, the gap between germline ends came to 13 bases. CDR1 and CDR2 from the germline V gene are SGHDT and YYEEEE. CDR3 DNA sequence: TGTGCCAGCAGAGACAAACGTTTTTATAATTCACCCCTCCACTTT. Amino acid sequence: CASRDKRFYNSPLHF.

This chain's CDR3 is CATTGSSEAFF. CDR3 DNA sequence: TGTGCCACCACAGGGTCCTCTGAAGCTTTCTTT. The gene calls are TRBV10-3 and TRBJ1-1; a weak D match, TRBD1 (6 bases). V was shortened by 10 bases and J by 6 bases, with 12 bases between the two germline ends. Germline values: CDR1 ENHRY, CDR2 SYGVKD. The CDR3 runs 11 residues.

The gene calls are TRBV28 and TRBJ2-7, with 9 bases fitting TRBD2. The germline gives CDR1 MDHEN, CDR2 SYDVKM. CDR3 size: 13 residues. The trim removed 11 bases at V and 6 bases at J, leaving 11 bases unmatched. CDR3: CAASAGGLSEQYF. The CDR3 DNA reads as TGTGCCGCCTCAGCGGGAGGCTTATCCGAGCAGTACTTC.

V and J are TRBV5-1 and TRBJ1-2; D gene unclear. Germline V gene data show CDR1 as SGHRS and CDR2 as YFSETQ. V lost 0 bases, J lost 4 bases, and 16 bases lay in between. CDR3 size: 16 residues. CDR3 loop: CASSLAQGGRVYGYTF. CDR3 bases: TGCGCCAGCAGCTTGGCCCAAGGAGGGCGGGTCTATGGCTACACCTTC.

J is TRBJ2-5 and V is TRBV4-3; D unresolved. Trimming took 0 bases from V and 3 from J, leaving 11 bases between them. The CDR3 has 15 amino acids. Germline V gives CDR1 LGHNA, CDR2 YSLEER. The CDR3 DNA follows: TGCGCCAGCAGCCAAGATCTTGGCAGAAAAGAGACCCAGTACTTC. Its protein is CASSQDLGRKETQYF.